Presented here are 16 T cell receptor beta chains from one specimen sequenced in a study of CD8 T cells in Susac syndrome (dated by TCRdb to about 2019). The receptor library was made with the immunoSEQ multiplex PCR assay. RNA was extracted using the RNeasy kit, and about 0.5 to 1 ug of the RNA was reverse transcribed with random hexamers. The public reads were quality trimmed at Q25 with fastp and then assembled into clones with MiXCR by TCRdb, keeping productive beta chains. Each CDR3 protein appears once, grouped with its most common genes and DNA. The sample yields around 170,000 distinct CDR3 sequences; more than 90% were counted once. Together, the top ten hold more than 0.08% of the sample. The sequencing input was CD4+ T cells from PBMCs. Every receptor here comes from a human donor with Susac syndrome.

This chain connects TRBV10-3 to TRBJ1-2, with unresolved D. CDR1 is ENHRY and CDR2 is SYGVKD in the germline V gene. This CDR3 is 11 amino acids long. Trimming removed 7 bases at V and 4 bases at J, with 7 bases between. CDR3 protein: CAITAGYGYTF. Written as DNA, the CDR3 is TGTGCCATCACCGCAGGCTATGGCTACACCTTC.

The genes are TRBV4-3 and TRBJ2-4; D ambiguous. Germline CDR1 LGHNA, CDR2 YSLEER. The V gene lost 5 bases and the J gene lost 4 bases, with 18 bases spanning the gap. The CDR3 is 16 residues long. The CDR3 nucleotides read TGCGCCAGCAGCTTCGTCAGTCGGTTCGGAAAAAACATTCAGTACTTC. Translation: CASSFVSRFGKNIQYF.

The rearrangement joins TRBV2 to TRBJ1-5; possibly TRBD1 for D (5 bases). CDR3 length equals 14 residues. The germline CDR1 and CDR2 sequences are SNHLY and FYNNEI. Trimming removed 1 base from V and 4 bases from J, with 8 bases in between. The CDR3 loop is CASSEDRQNQPQHF. CDR3 nucleotides: TGTGCCAGCAGTGAAGACAGACAGAATCAGCCCCAGCATTTT.

The chain carries TRBV27 and TRBJ2-5, with 8 bases matching TRBD2. V lost 3 bases to trimming and J lost 0 bases; unmatched junction nucleotides: 9. The CDR3 loop spans 17 amino acids. Germline loops: CDR1 MNHEY, CDR2 SMNVEV (reference sequence). Here the CDR3 reads CASSLTPSGGYQETQYF. The CDR3 nucleotides read TGTGCCAGCAGTTTGACCCCTTCGGGGGGGTACCAAGAGACCCAGTACTTC.

The rearrangement uses TRBV2 and TRBJ2-5; the D gene could be TRBD1 or TRBD2 (6 bases each). Germline loops: CDR1 SNHLY, CDR2 FYNNEI. The length of the CDR3 is 16 residues. V was trimmed by 0 bases and J by 5 bases, leaving 16 bases between them. The DNA for the CDR3 is TGTGCCAGCAGTGAAGCGGAAGGGGGAGGAAGGGAGACCCAGTACTTC. It yields the protein CASSEAEGGGRETQYF.

The chain employs TRBV2 and TRBJ2-3; 8 bases line up with TRBD2. This CDR3 contains 15 residues. V lost 8 bases and J lost 3; bases outside the gene matches: 10. Germline V gene data show CDR1 as SNHLY and CDR2 as FYNNEI. CDR3: CASSKGGGSTDTQYF. The CDR3 region has the DNA TGTGCCAGCTCGAAGGGCGGGGGGAGTACAGATACGCAGTATTTT.

The gene calls are TRBV28 and TRBJ2-5, with 8 bases identical to TRBD1. The CDR3 length is 14 residues. Germline V CDR1 and CDR2: MDHEN, SYDVKM. V dropped 6 bases and J dropped 4; count of bases not matched to a gene: 7. The CDR3 reads CASRPDRVGETQYF. The CDR3 nucleotides are TGTGCCAGCAGACCGGACAGGGTCGGAGAGACCCAGTACTTC.

The count of this clonotype is one. This sequence joins TRBV20-1 and TRBJ2-7, with D possibly called TRBD1 or TRBD2 (5 bases each). CDR3 length equals 15 residues. Between the trimmed V and J ends, which lost 2 bases and 6 bases, there was a span of 20 bases. Germline-derived CDR1 and CDR2 are DFQATT and SNEGSKA (reference sequence). Here the CDR3 reads CSARWGRGGLGEQYF. CDR3 DNA: TGCAGTGCTAGATGGGGCAGAGGCGGGTTGGGCGAGCAGTACTTC.

This chain joins TRBV5-1 and TRBJ2-6; D might be TRBD1 or TRBD2, each matching 5 bases. The germline V gene encodes CDR1 SGHRS and CDR2 YFSETQ. The V end was cut by 4 bases, the J end by 0 bases, with 14 bases between. CDR3 size: 17 residues. The CDR3 loop reads CASSTPGRNSGANVLTF. In DNA form, the CDR3 reads TGCGCCAGCAGCACCCCGGGACGGAACTCTGGGGCCAACGTCCTGACTTTC.

The V gene is TRBV21-1, the J gene TRBJ2-4. TRBV21-1 is given as a pseudogene. The CDR3 covers 17 residues. The chain's CDR3 is CASIQSGDPLAKNIQYF. The CDR3, as DNA: TGTGCCAGCATCCAAAGTGGAGATCCTCTAGCCAAAAACATTCAGTACTTC.

The CDR3 spells CASSTTVGTEAFF. CDR3 nucleotide sequence: TGTGCCAGCAGTACGACTGTCGGCACTGAAGCTTTCTTT. V and J are TRBV12-3 or TRBV12-4 and TRBJ1-1; D not resolved. Trimming took 5 bases from V and 4 from J, leaving 11 bases between them. The CDR3 runs 13 residues.

V gene TRBV12-3 or TRBV12-4 combines with J gene TRBJ2-7; the D call may be TRBD1 or TRBD2 (5 bases each). The V and J ends lost 6 bases and 2 bases respectively, with 23 bases between them. The CDR3 has 17 amino acids. DNA of the CDR3: TGTGCCAGCAGGGTCTCTCGGATCGGGACGGTACCCTACGAGCAGTACTTC. This encodes CASRVSRIGTVPYEQYF.

Only one count was recorded for this clonotype. The chain combines TRBV15 with TRBJ2-3, with D possibly matching TRBD1 (6 bases). The V and J ends lost 3 bases and 9 bases respectively, with 7 bases between them. In germline, CDR1 is LNHNV, CDR2 YYDKDF (reference sequence). The CDR3 runs 11 residues. The DNA for the CDR3 is TGTGCCACCAGCAGTAGGGGGACGCAGTATTTT. This codes for CATSSRGTQYF.

The chain combines TRBV7-7 with TRBJ1-5; 7 bases are a match to TRBD1. The germline CDR1 and CDR2 sequences are SSHAT and FNYEAQ (reference sequence). Trimming cost V 10 bases and J 2 bases; bases outside gene matches: 11. This CDR3 comprises 15 residues. CDR3 region: CATSNEGAGNQPQHF. CDR3 DNA: TGTGCCACTTCGAACGAGGGGGCGGGCAATCAGCCCCAGCATTTT.

The genes are TRBV29-1 and TRBJ2-5; perhaps TRBD1 as D (6 bases). This CDR3 is built from 14 residues. Germline values: CDR1 SQVTM, CDR2 ANQGSEA. V dropped 5 bases and J dropped 7 bases, with 20 bases sitting between them. DNA for the CDR3: TGCAGCGTTAAACCCGGGACAACCATTGGGACCCAGTACTTC. Amino acid sequence: CSVKPGTTIGTQYF.

This chain uses TRBV5-4 with TRBJ1-6, with D tentatively TRBD1 (5 bases). V gave up 4 bases and J gave up 6 bases, with 14 bases separating them. The CDR3 is 15 residues long. Germline V gene data show CDR1 as SGHNT and CDR2 as YYREEE (reference sequence). CDR3 DNA sequence: TGTGCCAGCAGCCCTAGGGACGGGACTAATTCACCCCTCCACTTT. Residues: CASSPRDGTNSPLHF.